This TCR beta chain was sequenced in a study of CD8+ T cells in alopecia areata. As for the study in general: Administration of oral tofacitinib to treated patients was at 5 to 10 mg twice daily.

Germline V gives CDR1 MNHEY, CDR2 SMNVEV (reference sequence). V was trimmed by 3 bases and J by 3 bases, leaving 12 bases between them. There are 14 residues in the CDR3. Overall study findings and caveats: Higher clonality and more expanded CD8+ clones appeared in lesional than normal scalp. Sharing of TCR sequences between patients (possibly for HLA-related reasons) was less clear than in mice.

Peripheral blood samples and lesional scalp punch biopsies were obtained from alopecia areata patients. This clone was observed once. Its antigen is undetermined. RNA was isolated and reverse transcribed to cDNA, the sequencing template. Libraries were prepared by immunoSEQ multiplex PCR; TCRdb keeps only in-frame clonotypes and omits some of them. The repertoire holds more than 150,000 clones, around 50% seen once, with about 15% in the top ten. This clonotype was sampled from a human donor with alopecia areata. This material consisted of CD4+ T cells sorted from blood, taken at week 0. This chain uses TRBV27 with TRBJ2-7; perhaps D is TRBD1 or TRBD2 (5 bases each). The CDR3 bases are TGTGCCAGCAGTTTCCAGGGACCTTTCTACGAGCAGTACTTC. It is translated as CASSFQGPFYEQYF.